Given below is one T cell receptor beta chain in context. CDR1 and CDR2 (germline): SEHNR, FQNEAQ (reference sequence). The ends lost 2 bases at V and 2 bases at J; junction bases unmatched: 3. This CDR3 is built from 14 residues. CD45RO-negative cells were positively selected for CCR7, leaving out terminally differentiated effector memory CD45RA+ cells. The data were obtained in a study of shared clonotypes between healthy human individuals. TCRdb's copy holds only in-frame clones and misses some; the assay was immunoSEQ multiplex PCR. The repertoire holds around 2,000,000 clones, with around 93% as singletons.

This sequence joins TRBV7-9 and TRBJ2-7, with 7 bases aligning to TRBD2. The TCR was taken from a man between 18 and 29 years old in good health. Some clones in this sample may be carry-over from other donors' samples. Sequencing was carried out using naive CD8+ T cells from PBMCs. The CDR3 reads CASSLRGEAYEQYF. The CDR3 coding sequence is TGTGCCAGCAGCTTACGGGGGGAAGCCTACGAGCAGTACTTC.